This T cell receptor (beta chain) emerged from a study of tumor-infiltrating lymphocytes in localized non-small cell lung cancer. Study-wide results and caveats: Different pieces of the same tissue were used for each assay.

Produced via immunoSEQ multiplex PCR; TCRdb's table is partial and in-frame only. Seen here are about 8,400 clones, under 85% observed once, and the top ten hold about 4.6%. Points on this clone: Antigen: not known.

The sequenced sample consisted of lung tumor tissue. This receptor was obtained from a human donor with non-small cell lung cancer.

Here the CDR3 reads CSVEPSGRYGTGELFF. The CDR3 nucleotides are TGCAGCGTTGAGCCTAGCGGGAGGTACGGCACCGGGGAGCTGTTTTTT. This chain joins TRBV29-1 and TRBJ2-2, with 11 bases that match TRBD2. V dropped 3 bases and J dropped 4; count of bases not matched to a gene: 7. The germline CDR1 and CDR2 sequences are SQVTM and ANQGSEA. The CDR3 runs to 16 residues.